Each of the 18 T cell receptor beta chains below was sequenced from the same sample in a study of cytomegalovirus exposure and HLA in healthy donors. Both 60 Vbeta primers and 13 Jbeta primers went into the PCR. Assay used: immunoSEQ multiplex PCR; TCRdb lists only in-frame clones, some missing. Of fewer than 100,000 clones in the sample, approximately 69% were seen once. The sequenced material came from PBMCs. The receptor set was obtained from a female donor in good health and CMV-seronegative.

The J gene is TRBJ1-1, the V gene TRBV29-1; D not certain. The CDR3 totals 9 residues. The germline V and J ends were trimmed by 3 bases and 9 bases, with 5 bases remaining between them. Germline lookup yields CDR1 SQVTM and CDR2 ANQGSEA. The CDR3 DNA reads TGCAGCGTTGAGAGTCAAGCTTTCTTT. Translation gives CSVESQAFF.

This clone was seen a handful of times. This chain links TRBV25-1 with TRBJ1-5; D uncertain. This CDR3 is 15 amino acids long. Trimming shortened V by 3 bases and J by 2 bases, and 11 bases separated the two germline ends. Germline CDR1 is MGHDK and CDR2 is SYGVNS. The CDR3 sequence: CASSDGGSGNQPQHF. The DNA for the CDR3 is TGTGCCAGCAGTGATGGAGGGTCAGGCAATCAGCCCCAGCATTTT.

This chain connects TRBV5-6 to TRBJ2-1; 8 bases fit TRBD2. The V and J ends lost 5 bases and 2 bases, in that order; junction bases with no gene match: 6. The CDR3 sequence is 15 residues long. Germline V gives CDR1 SGHDT, CDR2 YYEEEE. CDR3 nucleotides: TGTGCCAGCAGACCTCCGGGACTAGCCTACAATGAGCAGTTCTTC. Its translation: CASRPPGLAYNEQFF.

This CDR3 reads CASSVTGTSGETQYF. In DNA, the CDR3 is TGTGCCAGCAGTGTAACCGGGACTAGCGGGGAGACCCAGTACTTC. The rearrangement uses TRBV6-6 and TRBJ2-5; 12 bases line up with TRBD2. Unmatched junction bases numbered 6, after V lost 5 bases and J lost 5 bases. CDR3 length: 15 amino acids. Looked up from germline, CDR1 is MNHNY and CDR2 is SVGAGI (reference sequence).

On this clone itself: Other DNA sequences in the sample encode the same CDR3. The chain recombines TRBV5-8 with TRBJ2-7; D might be TRBD1 (6 bases). V was clipped by 4 bases and J by 2 bases, with 13 bases between them. CDR3 length: 14 amino acids. The germline gives CDR1 SGHTS, CDR2 YDEGEE. CDR3 protein: CASSRTGTTYEQYF. The CDR3 DNA reads TGTGCCAGCAGCCGAACAGGGACCACCTACGAGCAGTACTTC.

This clone was observed a handful of times. V is TRBV30 and J is TRBJ1-1; no clear D gene. V was clipped by 4 bases and J by 6 bases, with 15 bases between them. The germline CDR1 and CDR2 sequences are GTSNPN and SVGIG (reference sequence). The CDR3 is 13 amino acids. The CDR3 loop is CAWTVGPKAEAFF. The CDR3 bases are TGTGCCTGGACCGTGGGCCCGAAGGCTGAAGCTTTCTTT.

This chain connects TRBV4-3 to TRBJ2-5, with 9 bases that match TRBD2. The trim removed 2 bases at V and 5 bases at J, leaving 6 bases unmatched. Germline V gene sequence: CDR1 LGHNA, CDR2 YSLEER. The CDR3 has 15 amino acids. The CDR3 sequence is CASSQNAGGLETQYF. CDR3 DNA: TGCGCCAGCAGCCAAAATGCGGGGGGGCTGGAGACCCAGTACTTC.

This chain connects TRBV6-5 to TRBJ1-2; TRBD1 matches at 12 bases. V was clipped by 5 bases and J by 6 bases; unmatched bases: 7. CDR3 length: 15 residues. Per the germline V gene, CDR1 is MNHEY and CDR2 is SVGAGI. CDR3 loop: CASSPGQGAFNGYTF. DNA for the CDR3: TGTGCCAGCAGTCCGGGACAGGGGGCATTTAATGGCTACACCTTC.

V is TRBV25-1 and J is TRBJ2-5, with D possibly TRBD1 on 5 matching bases. The J call may not be correct, given that the DNA end is closer to TRBJ2-7. The CDR3 is 13 amino acids. Germline values: CDR1 MGHDK, CDR2 SYGVNS. The CDR3 DNA follows: TGTGCCAGCAGTGGGCAGGACACCTACGAGCAGTACTTC. It is translated as CASSGQDTYEQYF.

CDR3 in DNA: TGTGCCAGCAGTTCAGTAACTATAACAGGGGGCGCGGGTTACGAGCAGTACTTC. Translated: CASSSVTITGGAGYEQYF. The chain carries TRBV28 and TRBJ2-7; 9 bases are a match to TRBD1. Germline trimming cut 4 bases from V and 4 bases from J; bases unmatched to any gene: 17. The CDR3 totals 18 residues. Per the germline V gene, CDR1 is MDHEN and CDR2 is SYDVKM.

The V call is TRBV10-3, the J call TRBJ2-3, with 11 bases identical to TRBD2. CDR1 and CDR2 from the germline V gene are ENHRY and SYGVKD. The CDR3 has 16 amino acids. The V gene end was trimmed by 8 bases and the J gene end by 1 base; junction bases not matched to a gene: 8. The CDR3 loop reads CAISQEGLAGTDTQYF. As DNA, the CDR3 is TGTGCCATCTCACAGGAGGGACTAGCGGGCACAGATACGCAGTATTTT.

V is TRBV6-7 and J is TRBJ2-2; TRBD2 matches at 16 bases. Being an ORF, TRBV6-7 has a function that is uncertain. V was pared by 2 bases and J by 8 bases, with 5 bases of the junction left unmatched. The CDR3 spans 17 residues. The CDR3 nucleotides are TGTGCCAGCAGTTACCGTACGGGACTAGCGGGAGGGGGGGAGCTGTTTTTT. Residues: CASSYRTGLAGGGELFF.

V usage is TRBV4-2 and J usage is TRBJ2-1; a possible D gene is TRBD2 (7 bases). This CDR3 region has 16 residues. With 1 base removed from V and 5 bases from J, the gap between germline ends came to 15 bases. Germline V gene lookup returns CDR1 LGHNA and CDR2 YNFKEQ. The CDR3 DNA reads as TGTGCCAGCAGCCAAGGGCGAGGGGGGACTAACAATGAGCAGTTCTTC. This encodes CASSQGRGGTNNEQFF.

This sequence joins TRBV15 and TRBJ1-2; weak D call: TRBD1 (5 bases). V was cut by 1 base and J by 10 bases, with 28 bases left in between. There are 18 residues in the CDR3. Germline lookup yields CDR1 LNHNV and CDR2 YYDKDF (reference sequence). In DNA form, the CDR3 reads TGTGCCACCAGCAGAGGGGACGGTACCTTGCTCAGGTCGGACTACTACACCTTC. Translation gives CATSRGDGTLLRSDYYTF.

CDR3 in amino acids: CASSPAEGSPKGQYF. The CDR3 bases are TGTGCCAGCTCACCCGCGGAAGGATCCCCGAAAGGGCAGTACTTC. V is TRBV18 and J is TRBJ2-7; unclear D gene. CDR3 length: 15 amino acids. V lost 3 bases, J lost 9 bases, and 21 bases lay in between. The germline CDR1 and CDR2 sequences are KGHSH and LQKENI.

This clone has only a few counts. The chain is built from TRBV7-2 and TRBJ2-7; D is possibly TRBD1 (6 bases). This CDR3 has 16 residues. V shed 5 bases and J shed 7 bases, with 24 bases lying between them. Germline V gives CDR1 SGHTA, CDR2 FQGNSA. This CDR3 is CASSAPSRGYRVEQYF. In DNA, the CDR3 is TGTGCCAGCAGCGCCCCCTCCAGGGGCTATAGAGTGGAGCAGTACTTC.

The sample holds one count of this clone. The chain links TRBV28 to TRBJ1-2; 8 positions match TRBD1. The germline V gene encodes CDR1 MDHEN and CDR2 SYDVKM. V shed 3 bases, J shed 4 bases, and the junction held 4 bases outside the gene matches. The CDR3 loop spans 14 amino acids. The CDR3 spells CASSFSDRGYGYTF. The CDR3 DNA is TGTGCCAGCAGTTTTTCCGACAGGGGCTATGGCTACACCTTC.

This clone has a single count. V gene TRBV7-2 combines with J gene TRBJ1-5; D is undetermined. The CDR3 extends over 15 amino acids. Deletions cut 5 bases from V and 0 bases from J, with 11 bases between. Germline V lookup: CDR1 SGHTA, CDR2 FQGNSA. CDR3 region: CASSPTRYSNQPQHF. CDR3 DNA: TGTGCCAGCAGCCCTACTAGATATAGCAATCAGCCCCAGCATTTT. The complete variable domain, with remaining parts taken from reference TRBV7-2 and TRBJ1-5, reads GAGVSQSPSNKVTEKGKDVELRCDPISGHTALYWYRQSLGQGLEFLIYFQGNSAPDKSGLPSDRFSAERTGGSVSTLTIQRTQQEDSAVYLCASSPTRYSNQPQHFGDGTRLSIL.